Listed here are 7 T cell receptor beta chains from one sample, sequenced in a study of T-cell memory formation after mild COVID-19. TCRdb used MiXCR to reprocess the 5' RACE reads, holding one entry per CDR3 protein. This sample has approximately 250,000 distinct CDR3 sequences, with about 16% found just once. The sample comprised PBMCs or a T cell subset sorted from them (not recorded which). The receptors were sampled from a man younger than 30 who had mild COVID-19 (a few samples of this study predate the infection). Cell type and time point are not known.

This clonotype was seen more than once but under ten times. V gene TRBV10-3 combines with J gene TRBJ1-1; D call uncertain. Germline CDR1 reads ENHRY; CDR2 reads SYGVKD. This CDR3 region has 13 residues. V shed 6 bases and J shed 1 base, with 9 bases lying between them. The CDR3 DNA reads TGTGCCATCAGGAGCAGCGGGAACACTGAAGCTTTCTTT. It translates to CAIRSSGNTEAFF.

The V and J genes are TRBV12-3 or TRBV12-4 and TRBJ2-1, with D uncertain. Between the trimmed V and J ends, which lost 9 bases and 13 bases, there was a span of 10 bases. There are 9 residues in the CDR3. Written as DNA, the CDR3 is TGTGCCAGGGCCAGCTTCCAGTTCTTC. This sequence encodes CARASFQFF.

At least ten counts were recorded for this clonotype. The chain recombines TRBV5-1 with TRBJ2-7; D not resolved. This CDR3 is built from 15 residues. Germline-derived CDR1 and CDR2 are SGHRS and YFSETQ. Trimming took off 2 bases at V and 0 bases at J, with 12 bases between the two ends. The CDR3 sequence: CASSLGPASSYEQYF. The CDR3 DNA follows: TGCGCCAGCAGCTTAGGACCGGCAAGCTCCTACGAGCAGTACTTC.

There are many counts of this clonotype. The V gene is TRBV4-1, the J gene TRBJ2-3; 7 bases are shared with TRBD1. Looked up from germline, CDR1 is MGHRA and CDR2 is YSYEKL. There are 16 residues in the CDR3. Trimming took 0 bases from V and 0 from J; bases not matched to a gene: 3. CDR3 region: CASSQEGQPSTDTQYF. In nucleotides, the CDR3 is TGCGCCAGCAGCCAAGAGGGACAGCCTAGCACAGATACGCAGTATTTT.

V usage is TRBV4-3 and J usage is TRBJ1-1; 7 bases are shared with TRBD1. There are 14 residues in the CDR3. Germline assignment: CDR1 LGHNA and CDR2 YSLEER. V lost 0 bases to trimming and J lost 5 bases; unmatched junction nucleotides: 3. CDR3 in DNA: TGCGCCAGCAGCCAAGATATCAGGGGGACTGAAGCTTTCTTT. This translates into CASSQDIRGTEAFF.

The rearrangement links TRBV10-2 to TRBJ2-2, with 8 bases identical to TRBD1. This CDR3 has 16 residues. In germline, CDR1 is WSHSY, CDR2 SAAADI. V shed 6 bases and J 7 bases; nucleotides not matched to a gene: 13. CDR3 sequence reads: CASRAPGGGEVGELFF. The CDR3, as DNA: TGCGCCAGCAGAGCTCCAGGGGGCGGAGAGGTCGGGGAGCTGTTTTTT.

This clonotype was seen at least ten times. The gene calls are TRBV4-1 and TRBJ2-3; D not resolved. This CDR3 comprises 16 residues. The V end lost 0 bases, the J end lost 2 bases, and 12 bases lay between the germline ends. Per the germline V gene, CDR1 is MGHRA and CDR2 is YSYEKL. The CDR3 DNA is TGCGCCAGCAGCCAAGAAGGGCTACCTAACACAGATACGCAGTATTTT. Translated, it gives CASSQEGLPNTDTQYF.